These 30 T cell receptor beta chains share one sample of origin, sequenced in a study of T cell responses to AZD1222 COVID-19 vaccine. Profiled with immunoSEQ multiplex PCR; TCRdb holds only in-frame clones, not every one. The sample holds about 110,000 clones, approximately 89% seen once. This specimen was peripheral blood, taken on day 0 of MenACWY control vaccination. These receptor sequences come from an adult in good health.

To note about this clone: This sample includes further DNA sequences coding for the same CDR3. The J gene is TRBJ2-7, the V gene TRBV20-1; D possibly corresponds to TRBD2 (6 bases). The V gene lost 3 bases and the J gene lost 1 base, with 7 bases spanning the gap. CDR3 length: 12 residues. Germline V gives CDR1 DFQATT, CDR2 SNEGSKA (reference sequence). In DNA form, the CDR3 reads TGCAGTGCTAGTGCGGGGTCCTACGAGCAGTACTTC. This gives the protein CSASAGSYEQYF.

The chain links TRBV15 to TRBJ1-1; no firm D call. V gave up 4 bases and J gave up 1 base, with 13 bases separating them. The CDR3 is 15 amino acids. Germline CDR1 and CDR2: LNHNV and YYDKDF (reference sequence). CDR3 coding DNA: TGTGCCACCAGCAACGACCGCGTCCAGAACACTGAAGCTTTCTTT. The encoded protein is CATSNDRVQNTEAFF. Based on the CDR3 plus reference TRBV15 and TRBJ1-1, the full variable domain is DAMVIQNPRYQVTQFGKPVTLSCSQTLNHNVMYWYQQKSSQAPKLLFHYYDKDFNNEADTPDNFQSRRPNTSFCFLDIRSPGLGDTAMYLCATSNDRVQNTEAFFGQGTRLTVV.

The chain links TRBV2 to TRBJ1-1; D call uncertain. Germline V CDR1 and CDR2: SNHLY, FYNNEI. Trimming took off 1 base at V and 0 bases at J, with 9 bases between the two ends. This CDR3 has 15 amino acids. The CDR3: CASSEDQLMNTEAFF. The CDR3 DNA is TGTGCCAGCAGTGAAGATCAGTTAATGAACACTGAAGCTTTCTTT. Drawing the rest from reference TRBV2 and TRBJ1-1, the complete variable domain is EPEVTQTPSHQVTQMGQEVILRCVPISNHLYFYWYRQILGQKVEFLVSFYNNEISEKSEIFDDQFSVERPDGSNFTLKIRSTKLEDSAMYFCASSEDQLMNTEAFFGQGTRLTVV.

J is TRBJ2-2 and V is TRBV2, with D possibly TRBD2 on 5 matching bases. The CDR3 consists of 17 residues. The germline V gene encodes CDR1 SNHLY and CDR2 FYNNEI. V dropped 6 bases and J dropped 3 bases, with 20 bases sitting between them. CDR3 coding DNA: TGTGCCAGCAGGGCCCGGGGTGCAGCGTCATACACCGGGGAGCTGTTTTTT. Its protein is CASRARGAASYTGELFF.

This clone has more than one count but fewer than ten. This rearrangement joins TRBV19 to TRBJ2-1; D is possibly TRBD2 (7 bases). V lost 6 bases, J lost 8 bases, and 20 bases lay in between. The V gene's germline CDR1 is LNHDA and CDR2 SQIVND (reference sequence). The CDR3 has 15 amino acids. CDR3 sequence (DNA): TGTGCCAGTAGACCACAGGGACTACAAACGGATGAGCAGTTCTTC. It codes for CASRPQGLQTDEQFF.

The chain joins TRBV7-2 to TRBJ1-2; weak D call: TRBD1 (5 bases). Trimming took 2 bases from V and 4 from J, leaving 11 bases between them. CDR3 length: 14 residues. Germline assignment: CDR1 SGHTA and CDR2 FQGNSA. The CDR3 loop is CASSLTGDGYGYTF. DNA of the CDR3: TGTGCCAGCAGCTTAACGGGGGACGGCTATGGCTACACCTTC.

The table lists this clone with a count of one. The rearrangement uses TRBV4-1 and TRBJ1-2; no firm D call. The CDR3 extends over 15 amino acids. Trimming stripped 3 bases from V and 0 bases from J, with 11 bases between. The germline V gene encodes CDR1 MGHRA and CDR2 YSYEKL. This CDR3 reads CASSHESASNYGYTF. In nucleotides, the CDR3 is TGCGCCAGCAGCCATGAGTCTGCTTCTAACTATGGCTACACCTTC.

In nucleotides, the CDR3 is TGCGCCAGCAGCCAAGTCGGTTCCGCTGAAGCTTTCTTT. Translated, it gives CASSQVGSAEAFF. The rearrangement links TRBV4-1 to TRBJ1-1; D is unresolved. V was shortened by 1 base and J by 6 bases, with 9 bases between the two germline ends. Germline CDR1 reads MGHRA; CDR2 reads YSYEKL. The CDR3 is made up of 13 amino acids.

This chain uses TRBV3-1 (or the pseudogene TRBV3-2) with TRBJ1-1; D is ambiguous. V dropped 0 bases and J dropped 4 bases, with 6 bases sitting between them. The CDR3 runs to 13 residues. From germline, CDR1 is LGHDT and CDR2 YNNKEL (reference sequence). CDR3 DNA sequence: TGTGCCAGCAGCCAAGATCGAGGCACTGAAGCTTTCTTT. Its protein product is CASSQDRGTEAFF.

V is TRBV24-1 and J is TRBJ1-1, with D tentatively TRBD1 (5 bases). V gave up 3 bases and J gave up 1 base, with 11 bases separating them. Germline loops: CDR1 KGHDR, CDR2 SFDVKD. There are 15 residues in the CDR3. CDR3 DNA: TGTGCCACCAGTGATCCCAGGGTGGGGAACACTGAAGCTTTCTTT. Its translation: CATSDPRVGNTEAFF.

This clone was detected only a few times. The chain has TRBV4-2 and TRBJ2-1; D remains unclear. CDR1 and CDR2 from the germline V gene are LGHNA and YNFKEQ. The CDR3 extends over 13 amino acids. Trimming removed 1 base from V and 7 bases from J, with 8 bases in between. The CDR3 DNA is TGTGCCAGCAGCCAAGTCGCCGGGAATGAGCAGTTCTTC. It yields the protein CASSQVAGNEQFF.

A few counts support this clone. The chain couples TRBV19 to TRBJ2-2, with a weak D call TRBD2 (7 bases). CDR1 LNHDA and CDR2 SQIVND come from the germline V gene (reference sequence). The V gene lost 8 bases and the J gene lost 6 bases, with 19 bases spanning the gap. This CDR3 region has 15 residues. The CDR3 nucleotides are TGTGCCAGTCGAGAACAGAGGGGGGGCCCCGGGGAGCTGTTTTTT. Its protein product is CASREQRGGPGELFF.

The V gene is TRBV7-9, the J gene TRBJ1-4, with D uncertain. Germline CDR1 SEHNR, CDR2 FQNEAQ (reference sequence). Between the trimmed V and J ends, which lost 5 bases and 4 bases, there was a span of 11 bases. The CDR3 totals 14 residues. CDR3 DNA sequence: TGTGCCAGCAGCCCCGTTGGCGGTAATGAAAAACTGTTTTTT. Protein sequence: CASSPVGGNEKLFF. The full variable domain, in which reference TRBV7-9 and TRBJ1-4 provide the parts outside the CDR3, is DTGVSQNPRHKITKRGQNVTFRCDPISEHNRLYWYRQTLGQGPEFLTYFQNEAQLEKSRLLSDRFSAERPKGSFSTLEIQRTEQGDSAMYLCASSPVGGNEKLFFGSGTQLSVL.

The rearrangement uses TRBV6-5 and TRBJ1-2; 11 bases are shared with TRBD1. CDR3 length equals 15 residues. Per germline, CDR1 MNHEY and CDR2 SVGAGI. The V segment lost 5 bases and the J segment 4 bases; nucleotides outside the gene matches: 6. Here the CDR3 DNA reads TGTGCCAGCAGTAAGGGACAGGGGGTGGTCTATGGCTACACCTTC. It translates to CASSKGQGVVYGYTF.

The chain joins TRBV4-1 to TRBJ2-7, with 7 bases lining up with TRBD2. Germline loops: CDR1 MGHRA, CDR2 YSYEKL. Trimming removed 3 bases from V and 3 bases from J; junction bases left unmatched: 5. The CDR3 sequence is 14 residues long. The CDR3 DNA sequence: TGCGCCAGCAGCCACGCGGGGGAGGGCTACGAGCAGTACTTC. This codes for CASSHAGEGYEQYF.

This sequence joins TRBV30 and TRBJ2-2; D is unresolved. Trimming pared 0 bases from V and 7 bases from J, leaving 9 bases between. The germline V gene encodes CDR1 GTSNPN and CDR2 SVGIG (reference sequence). This CDR3 is 13 amino acids long. The CDR3 sequence is CAWSVGPGGELFF. In DNA form, the CDR3 reads TGTGCCTGGAGTGTAGGGCCCGGCGGGGAGCTGTTTTTT.

The V call is TRBV7-9, the J call TRBJ1-2; TRBD1 is a possible D gene (5 bases). Trimming left V 3 bases short and J 7 bases short, with 15 bases between. The CDR3 is 14 amino acids. Germline values: CDR1 SEHNR, CDR2 FQNEAQ (reference sequence). The CDR3 region is CASSLGQGSAGYTF. The CDR3, as DNA: TGTGCCAGCAGCTTGGGGCAGGGAAGTGCTGGCTACACCTTC.

The chain uses TRBV7-6 and TRBJ2-3, with 8 bases identical to TRBD2. The CDR3 is 16 amino acids. J was trimmed by 4 bases and V by 0 bases; bases with no gene match: 6. Germline-derived CDR1 and CDR2 are SGHVS and FNYEAQ. The CDR3, as DNA: TGTGCCAGCAGCTTAGCGCGATTCGGGGGGGCAGATACGCAGTATTTT. Amino acid sequence: CASSLARFGGADTQYF. Based on the CDR3 plus reference TRBV7-6 and TRBJ2-3, the full variable domain is GAGVSQSPRYKVTKRGQDVALRCDPISGHVSLYWYRQALGQGPEFLTYFNYEAQQDKSGLPNDRFSAERPEGSISTLTIQRTEQRDSAMYRCASSLARFGGADTQYFGPGTRLTVL.

This chain links TRBV2 with TRBJ1-2; D is perhaps TRBD1 (5 bases). Per the germline V gene, CDR1 is SNHLY and CDR2 is FYNNEI. The ends were cut back, 6 bases at V and 3 bases at J, with 17 bases in the middle. CDR3 length: 15 residues. The CDR3 spells CASSLPSRGDYGYTF. The CDR3 nucleotides are TGTGCCAGCAGCCTCCCGTCTCGGGGCGACTATGGCTACACCTTC.

This sequence joins TRBV5-4 and TRBJ2-3, with no clear D. The germline V and J ends were trimmed by 2 bases and 0 bases, with 7 bases remaining between them. The CDR3 is made up of 14 amino acids. Germline V lookup: CDR1 SGHNT, CDR2 YYREEE (reference sequence). The CDR3 nucleotides read TGTGCCAGCAGCTTTGACTCTAGCACAGATACGCAGTATTTT. This encodes CASSFDSSTDTQYF.

This chain connects TRBV21-1 to TRBJ2-7; the tabulated D call, TRBD1, remains unverified against the DNA. TRBV21-1 is classified as a pseudogene. The length of the CDR3 is 13 residues. The CDR3 is CASKRDRAYEQYF. DNA of the CDR3: TGTGCCAGCAAACGCGACAGGGCCTACGAGCAGTACTTC.

The J gene is TRBJ1-1, the V gene TRBV27; 8 bases are a match to TRBD1. The CDR3 contains 17 residues. Germline-derived CDR1 and CDR2 are MNHEY and SMNVEV (reference sequence). Unmatched junction bases numbered 16, after V lost 6 bases and J lost 4 bases. The CDR3 loop reads CASRKASGGLTGTEAFF. The CDR3 DNA follows: TGTGCCAGCAGGAAGGCCTCAGGGGGCCTTACGGGCACTGAAGCTTTCTTT.

The chain uses TRBV3-1 (or the pseudogene TRBV3-2) and TRBJ2-7; D is possibly TRBD1 (6 bases). There are 12 residues in the CDR3. Per the germline V gene, CDR1 is LGHDT and CDR2 is YNNKEL (reference sequence). Trimming shortened V by 5 bases and J by 6 bases, and 11 bases separated the two germline ends. The CDR3 coding sequence is TGTGCCAGCAGCGAACAGGGCAGCGAGCAGTACTTC. This gives the protein CASSEQGSEQYF.

This chain uses TRBV10-3 with TRBJ2-7; 9 nucleotides line up with TRBD1. After removal of 8 bases from V and 5 bases from J, the junction contained 13 bases not matched to a gene. Per germline, CDR1 ENHRY and CDR2 SYGVKD. This CDR3 has 15 amino acids. The CDR3 nucleotides are TGTGCCATCGCCCAACAGGGACAGGGCGCGAACGAGCAGTACTTC. Protein product: CAIAQQGQGANEQYF.

V gene TRBV10-1 combines with J gene TRBJ2-2; possible D gene TRBD1, 6 bases. This CDR3 region has 14 residues. CDR1 is WNHNN and CDR2 is SYGVQD in the germline V gene (reference sequence). Trimming pared 3 bases from V and 1 base from J, leaving 6 bases between. The CDR3 spells CASSDRGNTGELFF. In DNA, the CDR3 is TGCGCCAGCAGTGACAGGGGGAACACCGGGGAGCTGTTTTTT.

The J gene is TRBJ2-7, the V gene TRBV27; 8 bases match TRBD2. V lost 3 bases and J lost 4; bases outside the gene matches: 14. The CDR3 length is 17 residues. From germline, CDR1 is MNHEY and CDR2 SMNVEV (reference sequence). The CDR3 bases are TGTGCCAGCAGTTTTTCCCTCCGGGGGGGATTTTTTTACGAGCAGTACTTC. Its translation: CASSFSLRGGFFYEQYF.

The J gene is TRBJ1-1, the V gene TRBV7-9; possibly TRBD1 for D (6 bases). V was shortened by 3 bases and J by 5 bases, with 19 bases between the two germline ends. The CDR3 length is 16 residues. CDR1 is SEHNR, CDR2 FQNEAQ, per germline (reference sequence). In DNA form, the CDR3 reads TGTGCCAGCAGCTTTGTCGCAGGGGTGGAAGAAACTGAAGCTTTCTTT. Its protein is CASSFVAGVEETEAFF.

The chain joins TRBV2 to TRBJ2-5; D is unclear. The CDR3 has 12 residues. Looked up from germline, CDR1 is SNHLY and CDR2 is FYNNEI. Trimming removed 4 bases at V and 4 bases at J, with 7 bases between. In DNA form, the CDR3 reads TGTGCCAGCAGTGTATTGGTAGAGACCCAGTACTTC. The encoded protein is CASSVLVETQYF. Together with reference TRBV2 and TRBJ2-5, the CDR3 gives the full variable domain: EPEVTQTPSHQVTQMGQEVILRCVPISNHLYFYWYRQILGQKVEFLVSFYNNEISEKSEIFDDQFSVERPDGSNFTLKIRSTKLEDSAMYFCASSVLVETQYFGPGTRLLVL.

The V gene is TRBV9, the J gene TRBJ2-2, with D uncertain. This CDR3 comprises 16 residues. Between the trimmed V and J ends, which lost 0 bases and 1 base, there was a span of 10 bases. CDR1 and CDR2 from the germline V gene are SGDLS and YYNGEE. CDR3 protein: CASSVGSRVNTGELFF. The CDR3 region has the DNA TGTGCCAGCAGCGTAGGTTCCCGGGTGAACACCGGGGAGCTGTTTTTT.

This chain uses TRBV11-2 with TRBJ2-7; no clear D gene. The germline CDR1 and CDR2 sequences are SGHAT and FQNNGV. This CDR3 spans 16 amino acids. V lost 0 bases and J 0 bases, leaving 12 bases between the germline ends. CDR3 residues: CASSLERNIPSYEQYF. CDR3 DNA sequence: TGTGCCAGCAGCTTAGAGCGCAATATCCCCTCCTACGAGCAGTACTTC.